This record looks at one TCR beta chain sequence and its context. These data come from a study of blood T cell repertoires in COVID-19. Study details: COVID-19 samples, acute and convalescent, were from the United States, Italy and Spain. In each case, the material was cDNA or gDNA derived from T cells, B-cell-depleted T cells, or PBMCs.

CDR3 size: 13 residues. Trimming took 6 bases from V and 5 from J; bases not matched to a gene: 5. The germline V gene encodes CDR1 MRHNA and CDR2 SNTAGT. Membership in each cohort depended on participant-reported clinical history. Methods used by the authors: Reference gene primer amplification yielded estimated nucleated cell counts. Only in-frame clones appear in the TCRdb table, and some are missing; sequencing was by immunoSEQ multiplex PCR. Clone size and V and J calls were adopted from that table, with D and trimming inferred from the DNA. The table shows hundreds of thousands of clones, with around 86% occurring only once.

The V and J genes are TRBV6-4 and TRBJ2-5, with 8 bases that match TRBD1. The sample comprised PBMCs or T cells enriched from blood (not recorded which). This sequence originates from a man in his forties who had recovered from COVID-19. The CDR3 sequence: CASSPGGSETQYF. Written as DNA, the CDR3 is TGTGCCAGCAGCCCAGGGGGCAGTGAGACCCAGTACTTC.